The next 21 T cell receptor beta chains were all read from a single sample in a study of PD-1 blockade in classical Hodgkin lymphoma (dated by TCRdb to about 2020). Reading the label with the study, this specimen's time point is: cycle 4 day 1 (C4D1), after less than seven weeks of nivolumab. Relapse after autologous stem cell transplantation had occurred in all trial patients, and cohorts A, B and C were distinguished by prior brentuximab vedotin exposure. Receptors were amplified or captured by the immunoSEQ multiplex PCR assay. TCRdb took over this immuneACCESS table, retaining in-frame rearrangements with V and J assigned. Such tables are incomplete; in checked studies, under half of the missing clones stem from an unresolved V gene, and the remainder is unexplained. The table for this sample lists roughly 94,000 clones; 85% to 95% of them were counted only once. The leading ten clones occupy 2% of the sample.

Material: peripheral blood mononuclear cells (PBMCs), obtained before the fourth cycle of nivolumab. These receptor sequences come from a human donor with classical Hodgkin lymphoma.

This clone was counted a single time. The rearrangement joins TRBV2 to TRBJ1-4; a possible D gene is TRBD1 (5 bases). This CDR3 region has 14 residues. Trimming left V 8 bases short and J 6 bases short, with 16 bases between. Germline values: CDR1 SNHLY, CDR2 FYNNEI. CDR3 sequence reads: CASGRQGGYEKLFF. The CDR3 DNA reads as TGTGCCAGCGGGCGGCAGGGAGGGTATGAAAAACTGTTTTTT.

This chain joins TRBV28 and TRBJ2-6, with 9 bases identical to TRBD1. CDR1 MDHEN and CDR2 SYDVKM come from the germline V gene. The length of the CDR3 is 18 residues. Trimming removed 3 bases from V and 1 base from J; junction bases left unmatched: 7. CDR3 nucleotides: TGTGCCAGCAGTTTCTGGACAGGGGCAGGATCTGGGGCCAACGTCCTGACTTTC. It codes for CASSFWTGAGSGANVLTF.

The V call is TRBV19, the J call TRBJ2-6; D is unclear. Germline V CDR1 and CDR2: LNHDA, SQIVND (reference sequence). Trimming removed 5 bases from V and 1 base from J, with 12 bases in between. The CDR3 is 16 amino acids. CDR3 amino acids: CASSSPGRSGANVLTF. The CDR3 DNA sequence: TGTGCCAGTAGTTCGCCAGGACGATCTGGGGCCAACGTCCTGACTTTC.

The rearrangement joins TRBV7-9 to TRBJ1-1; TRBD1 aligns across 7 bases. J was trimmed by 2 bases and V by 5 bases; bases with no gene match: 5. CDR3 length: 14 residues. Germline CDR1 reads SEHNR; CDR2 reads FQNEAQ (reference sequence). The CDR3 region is CASSTDRLNTEAFF. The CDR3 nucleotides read TGTGCCAGCAGCACGGACAGGCTCAACACTGAAGCTTTCTTT. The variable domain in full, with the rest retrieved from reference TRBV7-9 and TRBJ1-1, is DTGVSQNPRHKITKRGQNVTFRCDPISEHNRLYWYRQTLGQGPEFLTYFQNEAQLEKSRLLSDRFSAERPKGSFSTLEIQRTEQGDSAMYLCASSTDRLNTEAFFGQGTRLTVV.

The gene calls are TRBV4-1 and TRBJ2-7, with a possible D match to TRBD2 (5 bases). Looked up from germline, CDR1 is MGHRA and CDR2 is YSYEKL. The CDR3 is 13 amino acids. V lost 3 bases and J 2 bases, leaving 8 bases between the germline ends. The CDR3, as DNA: TGCGCCAGCAGCCAGGACGGGACCTACGAGCAGTACTTC. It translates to CASSQDGTYEQYF.

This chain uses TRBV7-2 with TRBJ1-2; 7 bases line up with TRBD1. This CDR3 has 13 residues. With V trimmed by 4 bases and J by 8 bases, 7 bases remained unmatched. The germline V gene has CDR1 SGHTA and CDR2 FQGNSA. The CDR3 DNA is TGTGCCAGCAGCTCGAGCAGGGGGAACGGCTACACCTTC. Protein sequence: CASSSSRGNGYTF.

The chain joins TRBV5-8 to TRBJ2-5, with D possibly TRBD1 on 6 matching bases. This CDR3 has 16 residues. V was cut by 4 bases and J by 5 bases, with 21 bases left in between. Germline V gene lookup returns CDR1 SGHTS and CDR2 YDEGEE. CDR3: CASSLMRQDPWETQYF. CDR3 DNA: TGTGCCAGCAGCCTCATGCGACAGGACCCTTGGGAGACCCAGTACTTC.

CDR3 sequence (DNA): TGTGCCAGCAGCTTATTTGGGGGGGACCCACCAGATACGCAGTATTTT. Translated, it gives CASSLFGGDPPDTQYF. This sequence joins TRBV7-2 and TRBJ2-3, with 7 nucleotides matching TRBD2. The CDR3 spans 16 residues. J gave up 4 bases and V 2 bases, and 9 bases lay outside the gene matches. Germline CDR1 and CDR2: SGHTA and FQGNSA.

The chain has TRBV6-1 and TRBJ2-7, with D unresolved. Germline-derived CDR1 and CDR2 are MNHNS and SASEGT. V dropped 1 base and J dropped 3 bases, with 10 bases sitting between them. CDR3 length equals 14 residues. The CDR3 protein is CASSEVGNVYEQYF. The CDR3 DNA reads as TGTGCCAGCAGTGAAGTGGGCAACGTCTACGAGCAGTACTTC.

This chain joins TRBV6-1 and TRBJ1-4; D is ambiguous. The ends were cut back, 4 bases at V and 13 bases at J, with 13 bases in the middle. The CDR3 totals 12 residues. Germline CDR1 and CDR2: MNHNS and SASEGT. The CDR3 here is CASSGEHSGLFF. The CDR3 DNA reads TGTGCCAGCAGTGGGGAGCATTCCGGACTGTTTTTT.

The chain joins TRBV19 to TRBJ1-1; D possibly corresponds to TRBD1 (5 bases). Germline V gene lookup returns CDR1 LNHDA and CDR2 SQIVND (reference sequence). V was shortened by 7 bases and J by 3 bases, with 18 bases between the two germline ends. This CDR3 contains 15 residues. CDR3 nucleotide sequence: TGTGCCAGTACCGGAGGGCCAGGGCGAGACACTGAAGCTTTCTTT. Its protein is CASTGGPGRDTEAFF.

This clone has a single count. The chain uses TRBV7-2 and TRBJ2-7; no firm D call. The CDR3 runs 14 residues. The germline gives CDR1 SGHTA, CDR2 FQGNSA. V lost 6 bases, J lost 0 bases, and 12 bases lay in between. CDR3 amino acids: CASSDGPSSYEQYF. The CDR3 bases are TGTGCCAGCAGTGACGGACCGAGCTCCTACGAGCAGTACTTC.

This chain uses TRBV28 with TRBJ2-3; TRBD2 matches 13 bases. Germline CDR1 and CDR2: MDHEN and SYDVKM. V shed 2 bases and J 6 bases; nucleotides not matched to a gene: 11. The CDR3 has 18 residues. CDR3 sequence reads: CASSLRLRTSGSPDTQYF. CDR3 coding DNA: TGTGCCAGCAGTTTACGTCTCCGGACTAGCGGGAGCCCGGATACGCAGTATTTT.

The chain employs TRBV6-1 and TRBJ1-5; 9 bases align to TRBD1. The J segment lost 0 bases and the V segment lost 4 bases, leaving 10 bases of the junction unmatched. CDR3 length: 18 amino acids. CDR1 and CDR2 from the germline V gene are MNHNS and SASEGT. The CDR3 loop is CASSVTGQGRYSNQPQHF. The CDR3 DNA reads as TGTGCCAGCAGTGTTACGGGACAGGGCCGATATAGCAATCAGCCCCAGCATTTT.

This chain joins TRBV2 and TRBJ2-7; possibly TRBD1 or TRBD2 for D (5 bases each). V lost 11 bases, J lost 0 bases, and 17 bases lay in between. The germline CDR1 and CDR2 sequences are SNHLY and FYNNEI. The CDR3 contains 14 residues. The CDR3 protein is CAGATGAVSYEQYF. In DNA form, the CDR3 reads TGTGCCGGAGCCACCGGGGCCGTCTCCTACGAGCAGTACTTC.

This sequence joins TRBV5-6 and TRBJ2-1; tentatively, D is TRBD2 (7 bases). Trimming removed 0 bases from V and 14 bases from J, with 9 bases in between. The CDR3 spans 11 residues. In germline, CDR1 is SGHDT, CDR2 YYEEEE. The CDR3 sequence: CASSLEGGEFF. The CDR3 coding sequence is TGTGCCAGCAGCTTGGAAGGGGGGGAGTTCTTC.

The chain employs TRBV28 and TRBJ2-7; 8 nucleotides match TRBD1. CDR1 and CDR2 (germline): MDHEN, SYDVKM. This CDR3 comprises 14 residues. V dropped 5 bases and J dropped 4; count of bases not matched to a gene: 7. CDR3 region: CASSMDRVLYEQYF. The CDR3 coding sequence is TGTGCCAGCAGTATGGACAGGGTTCTATACGAGCAGTACTTC.

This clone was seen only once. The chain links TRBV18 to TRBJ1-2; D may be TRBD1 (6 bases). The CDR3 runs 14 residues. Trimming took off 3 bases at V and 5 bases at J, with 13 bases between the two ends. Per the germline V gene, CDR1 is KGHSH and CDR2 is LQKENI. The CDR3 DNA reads TGTGCCAGCTCACCTACAGGGTTGGGGTATGGCTACACCTTC. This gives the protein CASSPTGLGYGYTF.

The CDR3 is CAWKHYNYEQYF. CDR3 nucleotides: TGTGCCTGGAAGCACTACAACTACGAGCAGTACTTC. V usage is TRBV30 and J usage is TRBJ2-7; no definite D call. Germline V gives CDR1 GTSNPN, CDR2 SVGIG (reference sequence). The CDR3 has 12 residues. V was shortened by 4 bases and J by 3 bases, with 10 bases between the two germline ends.

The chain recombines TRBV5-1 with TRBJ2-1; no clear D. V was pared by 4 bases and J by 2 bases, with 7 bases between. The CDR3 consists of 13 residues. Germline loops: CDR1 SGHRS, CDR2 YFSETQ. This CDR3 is CASSLGPYNEQFF. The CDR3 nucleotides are TGCGCCAGCAGCCTTGGACCCTACAATGAGCAGTTCTTC.

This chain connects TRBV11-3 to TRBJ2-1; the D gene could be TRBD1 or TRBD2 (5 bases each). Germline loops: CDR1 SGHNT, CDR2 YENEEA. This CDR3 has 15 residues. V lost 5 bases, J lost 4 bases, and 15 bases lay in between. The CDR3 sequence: CASSPSGRPYNEQFF. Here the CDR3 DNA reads TGTGCCAGCAGCCCCTCGGGACGGCCTTACAATGAGCAGTTCTTC.